The 24 T cell receptor beta chains below all came from one sample that was sequenced in a study of blood T cell repertoires in COVID-19. Profiling relied on immunoSEQ multiplex PCR, and the TCRdb table lists in-frame clones only, not all of them. The table records around 230,000 clones, 65% to 85% of them present only once. Sequenced material: peripheral blood. The receptors shown here come from a man aged 40-55 years with acute or convalescent COVID-19.

The chain links TRBV5-6 to TRBJ1-1; D gene uncertain. Trimming took 1 base from V and 0 from J, leaving 16 bases between them. CDR1 and CDR2 from the germline V gene are SGHDT and YYEEEE. The CDR3 extends over 17 amino acids. This CDR3 is CASSLSQVVLMNTEAFF. Here the CDR3 DNA reads TGTGCCAGCAGCTTGAGTCAGGTTGTCCTTATGAACACTGAAGCTTTCTTT.

The chain joins TRBV9 to TRBJ2-1; D uncertain. The CDR3 consists of 18 residues. CDR1 and CDR2 from the germline V gene are SGDLS and YYNGEE. Trimming took 0 bases from V and 6 from J, leaving 22 bases between them. CDR3 DNA: TGTGCCAGCAGCGTAGTCTTCCTAGAACCGAAGGTTGGCAATGAGCAGTTCTTC. Protein product: CASSVVFLEPKVGNEQFF.

The table lists this clone with a few counts. The gene calls are TRBV7-9 and TRBJ1-3; a weak D match, TRBD1 (5 bases). Trimming took 4 bases from V and 4 from J, leaving 11 bases between them. The CDR3 is made up of 14 amino acids. Germline lookup yields CDR1 SEHNR and CDR2 FQNEAQ (reference sequence). Written as DNA, the CDR3 is TGTGCCAGCAGCTCCAGGGAATCAGGAAACACCATATATTTT. As protein: CASSSRESGNTIYF. Supplemented by reference TRBV7-9 and TRBJ1-3, the full variable domain reads DTGVSQNPRHKITKRGQNVTFRCDPISEHNRLYWYRQTLGQGPEFLTYFQNEAQLEKSRLLSDRFSAERPKGSFSTLEIQRTEQGDSAMYLCASSSRESGNTIYFGEGSWLTVV.

The chain recombines TRBV6-6 with TRBJ1-4; unclear D gene. The CDR3 consists of 14 residues. From germline, CDR1 is MNHNY and CDR2 SVGAGI (reference sequence). The V end was cut by 0 bases, the J end by 8 bases, with 10 bases between. The chain's CDR3 is CASSYSRVSEKLFF. In nucleotides, the CDR3 is TGTGCCAGCAGTTACTCGAGGGTTTCGGAAAAACTGTTTTTT.

The chain couples TRBV9 to TRBJ2-3; D call uncertain. The V end lost 2 bases, the J end lost 6 bases, and 7 bases lay between the germline ends. Germline CDR1 reads SGDLS; CDR2 reads YYNGEE. This CDR3 has 12 amino acids. The CDR3 DNA sequence: TGTGCCAGCAGCGTCGAAGCCGATACGCAGTATTTT. It is translated as CASSVEADTQYF.

The rearrangement links TRBV19 to TRBJ2-3, with D hard to call. V lost 3 bases and J 2 bases, leaving 9 bases between the germline ends. CDR3 length equals 14 residues. The V gene's germline CDR1 is LNHDA and CDR2 SQIVND (reference sequence). The CDR3: CASSIREITDTQYF. The CDR3 nucleotides read TGTGCCAGTAGTATCCGAGAGATCACAGATACGCAGTATTTT.

The V gene is TRBV4-3, the J gene TRBJ1-3; D is unresolved. This CDR3 contains 15 residues. The V gene lost 0 bases and the J gene lost 0 bases, with 6 bases spanning the gap. From germline, CDR1 is LGHNA and CDR2 YSLEER. CDR3: CASSQDRSSGNTIYF. The CDR3 DNA reads as TGCGCCAGCAGCCAAGATAGGAGCTCTGGAAACACCATATATTTT.

The rearrangement joins TRBV5-1 to TRBJ1-5, with 7 bases lining up with TRBD1. The CDR3 covers 15 residues. V shed 5 bases and J 2 bases; nucleotides not matched to a gene: 7. Germline lookup yields CDR1 SGHRS and CDR2 YFSETQ. CDR3 coding DNA: TGCGCCAGCAGTCCTGGGACAGAAGGCAATCAGCCCCAGCATTTT. It encodes CASSPGTEGNQPQHF.

This sequence joins TRBV11-2 and TRBJ2-1, with 8 nucleotides matching TRBD2. CDR1 and CDR2 from the germline V gene are SGHAT and FQNNGV. J lost 3 bases, V lost 3 bases, and 4 bases had no gene match. The length of the CDR3 is 15 residues. The CDR3 sequence is CASSLGAGVYNEQFF. CDR3 coding DNA: TGTGCCAGCAGCTTGGGAGCGGGAGTCTACAATGAGCAGTTCTTC.

CDR3 protein: CASQLAGADTQYF. Here the CDR3 DNA reads TGCGCCAGCCAACTAGCGGGAGCAGATACGCAGTATTTT. The V and J genes are TRBV10-1 and TRBJ2-3; TRBD2 matches 11 bases. The CDR3 is 13 residues long. Germline V gene lookup returns CDR1 WNHNN and CDR2 SYGVQD (reference sequence). Germline trimming cut 8 bases from V and 4 bases from J; bases unmatched to any gene: 2.

On this clone itself: Additional DNA sequences in this sample encode the identical CDR3. V gene TRBV7-2 combines with J gene TRBJ2-7; D remains ambiguous. Trimming removed 5 bases at V and 0 bases at J, with 5 bases between. From germline, CDR1 is SGHTA and CDR2 FQGNSA. This CDR3 contains 12 residues. The CDR3 DNA reads as TGTGCCAGCAGCCCGTACTCCTACGAGCAGTACTTC. It yields the protein CASSPYSYEQYF.

This clone was counted once. V is TRBV11-2 and J is TRBJ1-2; D may be TRBD1 (5 bases). The CDR3 covers 15 residues. Per germline, CDR1 SGHAT and CDR2 FQNNGV. V lost 5 bases, J lost 2 bases, and 15 bases lay in between. The CDR3: CASSPWDSGNYGYTF. For the CDR3, the DNA is TGTGCCAGCAGCCCATGGGACTCAGGCAACTATGGCTACACCTTC.

The V gene is TRBV4-2, the J gene TRBJ1-4; D is unresolved. There are 14 residues in the CDR3. V was trimmed by 1 base and J by 4 bases, leaving 7 bases between them. The germline V gene encodes CDR1 LGHNA and CDR2 YNFKEQ. The CDR3 sequence: CASSQGSNNEKLFF. In DNA form, the CDR3 reads TGTGCCAGCAGCCAAGGGAGCAATAATGAAAAACTGTTTTTT.

The V call is TRBV20-1, the J call TRBJ1-1; D is undetermined. Germline values: CDR1 DFQATT, CDR2 SNEGSKA (reference sequence). V shed 5 bases and J shed 3 bases, with 7 bases lying between them. The CDR3 length is 11 residues. This chain's CDR3 is CSAEWHTEAFF. The DNA of the CDR3 is TGCAGTGCTGAATGGCACACTGAAGCTTTCTTT.

The J gene is TRBJ2-1, the V gene TRBV19; 10 bases are a match to TRBD2. The CDR3 sequence is 14 residues long. Germline CDR1 is LNHDA and CDR2 is SQIVND (reference sequence). J was trimmed by 12 bases and V by 7 bases; bases with no gene match: 12. CDR3 in DNA: TGTGCCAGTAAAAGCACTAGCGGGAAAAAGAGGCAGTTCTTC. It is translated as CASKSTSGKKRQFF.

The rearrangement joins TRBV7-9 to TRBJ2-3, with D perhaps TRBD1 (5 bases). The V gene lost 0 bases and the J gene lost 5 bases, with 9 bases spanning the gap. The CDR3 runs 14 residues. Germline lookup yields CDR1 SEHNR and CDR2 FQNEAQ (reference sequence). The CDR3 loop reads CASSLAGVVDTQYF. The DNA of the CDR3 is TGTGCCAGCAGCTTAGCAGGGGTGGTAGATACGCAGTATTTT. The full variable domain, its missing parts supplied by reference TRBV7-9 and TRBJ2-3, is DTGVSQNPRHKITKRGQNVTFRCDPISEHNRLYWYRQTLGQGPEFLTYFQNEAQLEKSRLLSDRFSAERPKGSFSTLEIQRTEQGDSAMYLCASSLAGVVDTQYFGPGTRLTVL.

The genes are TRBV14 and TRBJ1-2; TRBD1 is a possible D gene (6 bases). Germline V CDR1 and CDR2: SGHDN, FVKESK. CDR3 length: 13 amino acids. V lost 4 bases to trimming and J lost 4 bases, with 10 bases between them. This CDR3 is CASSPTGIYGYTF. For the CDR3, the DNA is TGTGCCAGCAGCCCAACAGGGATCTATGGCTACACCTTC.

This rearrangement joins TRBV28 to TRBJ2-2; TRBD1 matches at 8 bases. CDR3 length: 17 amino acids. Germline V gene data show CDR1 as MDHEN and CDR2 as SYDVKM. V lost 2 bases to trimming and J lost 6 bases; unmatched junction nucleotides: 11. The CDR3 sequence is CASSLLEDRALAGELFF. The CDR3 DNA sequence: TGTGCCAGCAGTTTACTAGAGGACAGGGCCCTTGCCGGGGAGCTGTTTTTT.

V gene TRBV5-8 combines with J gene TRBJ1-2, with TRBD1 matching 7 bases. This CDR3 comprises 14 residues. Germline CDR1 SGHTS, CDR2 YDEGEE. With 4 bases clipped from V and 4 bases from J, the junction kept 7 bases outside the gene matches. This chain's CDR3 is CASSRGGAGYGYTF. For the CDR3, the DNA is TGTGCCAGCAGCCGAGGGGGCGCGGGCTATGGCTACACCTTC.

The chain's CDR3 is CASSQGPGGTPYEQYF. CDR3 in DNA: TGTGCCAGCAGCCAAGGCCCAGGGGGGACCCCCTACGAGCAGTACTTC. This chain joins TRBV3-1 (or the pseudogene TRBV3-2) and TRBJ2-7, with TRBD1 as a possible D gene (7 bases). This CDR3 is built from 16 residues. In germline, CDR1 is LGHDT, CDR2 YNNKEL (reference sequence). V was trimmed by 1 base and J by 2 bases, leaving 15 bases between them.

The chain carries TRBV10-3 and TRBJ1-2; perhaps TRBD1 as D (5 bases). Germline loops: CDR1 ENHRY, CDR2 SYGVKD. V was trimmed by 7 bases and J by 1 base, leaving 13 bases between them. The CDR3 loop spans 14 amino acids. This CDR3 reads CAINSETDNYGYTF. The CDR3 nucleotides read TGTGCCATCAACAGCGAGACAGATAACTATGGCTACACCTTC.

This clone was observed once. The chain is built from TRBV10-3 and TRBJ2-5; TRBD1 is a possible D gene (5 bases). CDR1 is ENHRY, CDR2 SYGVKD, per germline. CDR3 length: 14 residues. V was pared by 7 bases and J by 9 bases, with 21 bases between. CDR3 loop: CAITKTDNLGPQYF. The CDR3 bases are TGTGCCATCACTAAGACAGACAATTTAGGTCCCCAGTACTTC.

The rearrangement joins TRBV12-3 or TRBV12-4 to TRBJ2-1; D call uncertain. The CDR3 loop spans 11 amino acids. V was trimmed by 1 base and J by 9 bases, leaving 4 bases between them. The CDR3, as DNA: TGTGCCAGCAGTTTAGGCGGTGAGCAGTTCTTC. Its protein is CASSLGGEQFF.

CDR3 bases: TGTGCCAGCAGCAGAGATCCCCCAGCGGGAGGGCCAGATACGCAGTATTTT. Residues: CASSRDPPAGGPDTQYF. The rearrangement joins TRBV7-2 to TRBJ2-3; TRBD2 matches at 10 bases. The CDR3 consists of 17 residues. V dropped 5 bases and J dropped 4; count of bases not matched to a gene: 12. From germline, CDR1 is SGHTA and CDR2 FQGNSA.